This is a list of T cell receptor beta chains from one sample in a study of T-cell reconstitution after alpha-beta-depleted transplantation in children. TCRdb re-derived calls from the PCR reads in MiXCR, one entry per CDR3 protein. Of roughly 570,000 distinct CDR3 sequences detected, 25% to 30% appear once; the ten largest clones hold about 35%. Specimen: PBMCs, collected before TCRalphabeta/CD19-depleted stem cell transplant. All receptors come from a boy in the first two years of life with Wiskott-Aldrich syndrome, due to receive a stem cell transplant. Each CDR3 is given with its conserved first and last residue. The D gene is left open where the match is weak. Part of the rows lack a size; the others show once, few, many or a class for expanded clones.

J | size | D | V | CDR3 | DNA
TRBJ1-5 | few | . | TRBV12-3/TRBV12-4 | CASSEWGEYQPQHF | TGTGCCAGCAGTGAGTGGGGGGAGTATCAGCCCCAGCATTTT
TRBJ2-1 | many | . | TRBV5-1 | CASSLEAGSYNEQFF | TGCGCCAGCAGCTTGGAGGCGGGATCCTACAATGAGCAGTTCTTC
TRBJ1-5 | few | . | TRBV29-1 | CSVEDPGQPQHF | TGCAGCGTTGAAGATCCAGGACAGCCCCAGCATTTT
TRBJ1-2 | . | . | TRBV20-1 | CSASRNHGYTF | TGCAGTGCTAGTAGGAATCATGGCTACACCTTC
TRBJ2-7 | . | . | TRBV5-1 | CASSFSGAPVFEQYF | TGCGCCAGCAGCTTTTCTGGGGCGCCGGTGTTCGAGCAGTACTTC
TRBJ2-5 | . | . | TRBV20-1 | CSAALETQYF | TGCAGTGCTGCCCTGGAGACCCAGTACTTC
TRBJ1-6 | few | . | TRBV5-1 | CASSPNPRPHNSPLHF | TGCGCCAGCAGCCCAAACCCAAGGCCCCATAATTCACCCCTCCACTTT
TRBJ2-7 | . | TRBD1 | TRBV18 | CASSLRTGSDEQYF | TGTGCCAGCTCACTAAGGACAGGGTCGGACGAGCAGTACTTC
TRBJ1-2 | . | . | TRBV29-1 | CSGIRLANYGYTF | TGCAGCGGAATTCGCCTAGCTAACTATGGCTACACCTTC
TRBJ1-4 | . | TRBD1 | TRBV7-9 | CASSLVDRGREKLFF | TGTGCCAGCAGCTTAGTGGACAGGGGACGTGAAAAACTGTTTTTT
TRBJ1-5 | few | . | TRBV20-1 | CSAREAGGQPQHF | TGCAGTGCTAGAGAAGCGGGCGGACAGCCCCAGCATTTT
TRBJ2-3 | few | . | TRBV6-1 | CASTHRDSSTDTQYF | TGTGCCAGCACCCACCGGGACTCCAGCACAGATACGCAGTATTTT
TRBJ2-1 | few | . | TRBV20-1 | CSARDPPTWFF | TGCAGTGCTAGAGATCCCCCGACGTGGTTCTTC
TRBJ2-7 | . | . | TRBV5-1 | CASRTGHEQYF | TGCGCCAGCAGAACAGGGCACGAGCAGTACTTC
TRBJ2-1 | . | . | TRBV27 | CASSTRFARNEQFF | TGTGCCAGCAGCACAAGATTCGCTAGGAATGAGCAGTTCTTC
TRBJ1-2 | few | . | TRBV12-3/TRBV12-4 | CASSSQSLSASNYGYTF | TGTGCCAGCAGTTCCCAATCCCTTTCAGCTTCCAACTATGGCTACACCTTC
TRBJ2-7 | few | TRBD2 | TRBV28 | CASSGRSEQYF | TGTGCCAGCAGCGGGAGGTCCGAGCAGTACTTC
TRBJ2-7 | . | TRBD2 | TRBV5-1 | CASSFGLANEQYF | TGCGCCAGCAGCTTTGGACTAGCGAACGAGCAGTACTTC
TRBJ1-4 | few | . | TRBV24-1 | CATSDSGQPNEKLFF | TGTGCCACCAGTGACTCGGGACAACCTAATGAAAAACTGTTTTTT
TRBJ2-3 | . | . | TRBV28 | CASSLGREGLQDTQYF | TGTGCCAGCAGTTTAGGCAGGGAAGGGCTTCAAGATACGCAGTATTTT
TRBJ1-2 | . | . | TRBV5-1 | CASSLGHTGGYTF | TGCGCCAGCAGCTTAGGCCACACAGGGGGCTACACCTTC
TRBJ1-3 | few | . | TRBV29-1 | CSVERDLAGNTIYF | TGCAGCGTTGAACGGGATCTGGCTGGAAACACCATATATTTT
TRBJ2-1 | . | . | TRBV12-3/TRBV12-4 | CASRLRFEQFF | TGTGCCAGCAGGCTCCGGTTTGAGCAGTTCTTC
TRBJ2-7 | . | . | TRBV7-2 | CASSARWREQYF | TGTGCCAGCAGCGCGCGATGGCGCGAGCAGTACTTC
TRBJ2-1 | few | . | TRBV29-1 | CSVATVDASSYNEQFF | TGCAGCGTGGCAACGGTGGATGCGAGCTCCTACAATGAGCAGTTCTTC
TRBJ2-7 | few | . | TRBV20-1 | CSGGTPTSYEQYF | TGCAGTGGCGGGACTCCCACCTCCTACGAGCAGTACTTC
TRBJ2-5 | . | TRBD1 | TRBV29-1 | CSGQQGAETQYF | TGCAGCGGTCAGCAGGGGGCAGAGACCCAGTACTTC
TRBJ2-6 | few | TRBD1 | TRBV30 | CAWSTRTGGVTGANVLTF | TGTGCCTGGAGTACTCGGACAGGGGGCGTAACTGGGGCCAACGTCCTGACTTTC
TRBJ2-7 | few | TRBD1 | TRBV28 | CASSSPGTGSSEQYF | TGTGCCAGCAGTTCCCCTGGGACAGGGTCTAGCGAGCAGTACTTC
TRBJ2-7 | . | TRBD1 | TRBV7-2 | CASSRDRASYEQYF | TGTGCCAGCAGCCGGGACAGAGCCTCCTACGAGCAGTACTTC
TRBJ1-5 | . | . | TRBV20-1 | CSARVAGGGGSNQPQHF | TGCAGTGCTAGAGTAGCAGGTGGCGGTGGGAGCAATCAGCCCCAGCATTTT
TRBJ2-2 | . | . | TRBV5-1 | CASSLVLGGAGTGELFF | TGCGCCAGCAGCTTGGTACTCGGGGGCGCAGGTACCGGGGAGCTGTTTTTT
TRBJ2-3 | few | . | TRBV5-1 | CASSPKDGKTSTDTQYF | TGCGCCAGCAGCCCGAAAGACGGGAAAACTAGCACAGATACGCAGTATTTT
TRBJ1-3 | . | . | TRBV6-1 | CASSLQGGNTIYF | TGTGCCAGCAGCCTCCAGGGAGGAAACACCATATATTTT
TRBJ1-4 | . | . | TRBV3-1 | CASSQGQLNEKLFF | TGTGCCAGCAGCCAAGGACAGCTTAATGAAAAACTGTTTTTT
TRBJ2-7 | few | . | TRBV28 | CASSFGPEQYF | TGTGCCAGCAGTTTTGGTCCCGAGCAGTACTTC
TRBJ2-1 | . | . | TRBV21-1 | CASSEETSQRYNEQFF | TGTGCCAGCAGCGAGGAGACGTCACAGAGGTACAATGAGCAGTTCTTC
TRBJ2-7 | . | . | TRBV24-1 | CATSERGEQYF | TGTGCCACCAGTGAGAGAGGGGAGCAGTACTTC
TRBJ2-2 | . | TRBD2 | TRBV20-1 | CSAREWSGRAVGELFF | TGCAGTGCTAGAGAGTGGAGCGGGAGGGCCGTCGGGGAGCTGTTTTTT
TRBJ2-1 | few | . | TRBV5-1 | CASSLFRREDRGYNEQFF | TGCGCCAGCAGCCTATTTAGGCGGGAGGACAGGGGATACAATGAGCAGTTCTTC
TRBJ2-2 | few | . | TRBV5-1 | CASSFLVAGELFF | TGCGCCAGCAGCTTCCTAGTCGCCGGGGAGCTGTTTTTT
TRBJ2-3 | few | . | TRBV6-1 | CASSEWAGADTQYF | TGTGCCAGCAGTGAATGGGCAGGCGCAGATACGCAGTATTTT
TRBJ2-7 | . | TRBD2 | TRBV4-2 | CASSQDRTSPYEQYF | TGTGCCAGCAGCCAAGACCGGACTAGTCCCTACGAGCAGTACTTC
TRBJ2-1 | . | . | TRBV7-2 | CASSPSHNEQFF | TGTGCCAGCAGCCCATCCCACAATGAGCAGTTCTTC
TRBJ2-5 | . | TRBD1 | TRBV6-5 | CASSYVGQAQETQYF | TGTGCCAGCAGTTACGTGGGACAGGCCCAAGAGACCCAGTACTTC
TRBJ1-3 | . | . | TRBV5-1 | CASSPDSSLSGNTIYF | TGCGCCAGCAGCCCAGACAGTTCCCTCTCTGGAAACACCATATATTTT
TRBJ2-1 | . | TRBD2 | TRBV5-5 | CASSLFSSGFNNEQFF | TGTGCCAGCAGCTTGTTTTCTAGCGGGTTTAACAATGAGCAGTTCTTC
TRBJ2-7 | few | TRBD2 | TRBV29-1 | CSVVLAGVYEQYF | TGCAGCGTTGTTCTAGCGGGAGTCTACGAGCAGTACTTC
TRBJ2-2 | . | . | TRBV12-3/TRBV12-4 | CASSQAGQLTGELFF | TGTGCCAGCAGTCAGGCGGGACAGCTAACCGGGGAGCTGTTTTTT
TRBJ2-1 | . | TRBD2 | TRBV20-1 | CSALVLAGWDEQFF | TGCAGTGCCCTCGTACTAGCGGGATGGGATGAGCAGTTCTTC
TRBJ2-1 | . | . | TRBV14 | CASSQDPPTIRQFF | TGTGCCAGCAGCCAAGATCCCCCAACTATCCGGCAGTTCTTC
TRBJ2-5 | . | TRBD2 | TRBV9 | CASSGLAGSETQYF | TGTGCCAGCAGCGGACTAGCGGGATCAGAGACCCAGTACTTC
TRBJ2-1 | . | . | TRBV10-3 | CAIRDNRRGNEQFF | TGTGCCATCAGAGACAACCGGAGGGGGAATGAGCAGTTCTTC
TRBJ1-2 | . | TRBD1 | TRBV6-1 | CASSRGQIYGYTF | TGTGCCAGCAGCCGGGGACAGATCTATGGCTACACCTTC
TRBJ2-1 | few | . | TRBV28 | CASSFVAVYNEQFF | TGTGCCAGCAGTTTTGTGGCAGTCTACAATGAGCAGTTCTTC